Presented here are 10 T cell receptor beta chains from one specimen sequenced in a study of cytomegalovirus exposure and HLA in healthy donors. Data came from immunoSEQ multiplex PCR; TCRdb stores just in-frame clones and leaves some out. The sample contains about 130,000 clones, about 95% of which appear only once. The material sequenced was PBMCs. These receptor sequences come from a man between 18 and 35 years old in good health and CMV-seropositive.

The CDR3 region is CASSQSRQGLHIREDEQYF. The CDR3 DNA reads TGCGCCAGCAGCCAAAGCCGACAGGGCCTTCACATTCGGGAAGACGAGCAGTACTTC. The V and J genes are TRBV23-1 and TRBJ2-7; 7 nucleotides match TRBD1. TRBV23-1 is placed among ORFs of uncertain function. The ends lost 6 bases at V and 5 bases at J; junction bases unmatched: 25. The CDR3 runs to 19 residues.

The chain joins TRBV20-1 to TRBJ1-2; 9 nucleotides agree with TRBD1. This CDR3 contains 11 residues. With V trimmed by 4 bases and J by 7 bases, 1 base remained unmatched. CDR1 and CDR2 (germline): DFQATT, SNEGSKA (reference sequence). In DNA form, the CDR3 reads TGCAGTGCTAAACAGGGGGCTGGCTACACCTTC. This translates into CSAKQGAGYTF.

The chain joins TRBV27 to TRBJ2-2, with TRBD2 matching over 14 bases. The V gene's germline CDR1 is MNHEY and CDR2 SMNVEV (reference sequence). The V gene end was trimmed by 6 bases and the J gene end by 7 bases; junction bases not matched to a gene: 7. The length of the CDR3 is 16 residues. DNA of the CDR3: TGTGCCAGCAGCTCCGGGACTAGCGGGAGTGGCGGGGAGCTGTTTTTT. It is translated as CASSSGTSGSGGELFF.

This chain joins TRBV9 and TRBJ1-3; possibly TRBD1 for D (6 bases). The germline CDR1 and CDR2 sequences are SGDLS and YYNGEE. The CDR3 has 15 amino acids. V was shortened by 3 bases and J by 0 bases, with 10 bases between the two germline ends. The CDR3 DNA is TGTGCCAGCAGCGCTTCAGGGGTCTCTGGAAACACCATATATTTT. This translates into CASSASGVSGNTIYF.

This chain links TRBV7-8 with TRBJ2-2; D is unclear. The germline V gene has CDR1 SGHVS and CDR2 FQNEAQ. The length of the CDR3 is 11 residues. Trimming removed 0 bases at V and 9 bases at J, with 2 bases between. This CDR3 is CASSLARELFF. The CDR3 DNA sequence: TGTGCCAGCAGCTTAGCTAGGGAGCTGTTTTTT.

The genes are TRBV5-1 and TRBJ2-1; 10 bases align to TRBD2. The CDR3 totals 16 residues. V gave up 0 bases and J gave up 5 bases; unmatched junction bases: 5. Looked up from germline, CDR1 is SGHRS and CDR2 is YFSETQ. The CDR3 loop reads CASSLAPTSGNNEQFF. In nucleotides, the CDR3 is TGCGCCAGCAGCTTGGCCCCCACTAGCGGGAACAATGAGCAGTTCTTC. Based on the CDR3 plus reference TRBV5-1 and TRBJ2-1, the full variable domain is KAGVTQTPRYLIKTRGQQVTLSCSPISGHRSVSWYQQTPGQGLQFLFEYFSETQRNKGNFPGRFSGRQFSNSRSEMNVSTLELGDSALYLCASSLAPTSGNNEQFFGPGTRLTVL.

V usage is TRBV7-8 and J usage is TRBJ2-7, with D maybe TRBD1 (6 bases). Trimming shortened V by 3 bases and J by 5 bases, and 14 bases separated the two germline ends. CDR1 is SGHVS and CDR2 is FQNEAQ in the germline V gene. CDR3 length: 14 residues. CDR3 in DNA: TGTGCCAGCAGCTTCTCAGGGGCCTTCGACGAGCAGTACTTC. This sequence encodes CASSFSGAFDEQYF.

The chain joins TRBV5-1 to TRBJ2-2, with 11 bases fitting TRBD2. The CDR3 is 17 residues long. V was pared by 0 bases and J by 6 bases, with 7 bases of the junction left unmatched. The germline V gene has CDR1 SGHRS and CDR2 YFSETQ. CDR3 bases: TGCGCCAGCAGCTTGGAGGGGCTAGCGGGAGGACCCGGGGAGCTGTTTTTT. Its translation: CASSLEGLAGGPGELFF.

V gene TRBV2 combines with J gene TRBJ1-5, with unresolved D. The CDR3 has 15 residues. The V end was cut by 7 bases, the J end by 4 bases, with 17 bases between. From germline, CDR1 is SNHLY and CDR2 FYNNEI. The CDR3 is CASISSAHTNQPQHF. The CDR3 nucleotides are TGTGCCAGCATCTCCAGCGCACACACGAATCAGCCCCAGCATTTT. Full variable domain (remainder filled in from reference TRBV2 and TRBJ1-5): EPEVTQTPSHQVTQMGQEVILRCVPISNHLYFYWYRQILGQKVEFLVSFYNNEISEKSEIFDDQFSVERPDGSNFTLKIRSTKLEDSAMYFCASISSAHTNQPQHFGDGTRLSIL.

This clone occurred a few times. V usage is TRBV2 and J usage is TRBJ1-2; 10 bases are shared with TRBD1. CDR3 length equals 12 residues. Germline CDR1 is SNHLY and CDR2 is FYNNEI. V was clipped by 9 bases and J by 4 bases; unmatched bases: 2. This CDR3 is CASRDRGYGYTF. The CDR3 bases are TGTGCCAGTCGGGACAGGGGCTATGGCTACACCTTC.